The T cell receptor beta chain described here comes from a study of graft-versus-host responses after intestinal transplantation. Overall study results and limits: HvG clone declines early post-transplant were associated with peak circulating GvH levels.

With regard to this clone: Its antigen is not identified.

CDR1 is DFQATT, CDR2 SNEGSKA, per germline (reference sequence). V shed 7 bases and J shed 8 bases, with 8 bases lying between them. This CDR3 has 10 amino acids. Measured with immunoSEQ multiplex PCR; TCRdb has only the in-frame clones, and not every one. The table shows about 9,800 clones, with under 95% occurring only once. This chain uses TRBV20-1 with TRBJ1-4, with D possibly TRBD1 on 5 matching bases. The material was PBMCs, obtained about 6 weeks after intestinal transplant. The TCR sequence derives from a human patient who received an intestinal transplant, so some T cells may come from the graft donor. CDR3 region: CSVYREKLFF. The CDR3 DNA reads as TGCAGTGTTTACAGGGAAAAACTGTTTTTT.